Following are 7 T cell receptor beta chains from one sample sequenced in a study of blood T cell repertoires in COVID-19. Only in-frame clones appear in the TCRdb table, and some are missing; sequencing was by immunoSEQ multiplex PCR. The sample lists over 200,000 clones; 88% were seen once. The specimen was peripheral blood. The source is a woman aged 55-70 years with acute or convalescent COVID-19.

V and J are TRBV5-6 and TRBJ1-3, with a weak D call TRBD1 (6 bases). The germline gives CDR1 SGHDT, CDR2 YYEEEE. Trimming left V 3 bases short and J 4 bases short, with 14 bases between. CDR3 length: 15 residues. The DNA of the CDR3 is TGTGCCAGCAGCTACCAAACAGGGTTGGGAAACACCATATATTTT. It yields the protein CASSYQTGLGNTIYF.

CDR3 loop: CASRTQGNTEAFF. The CDR3 DNA reads as TGTGCCAGCAGAACGCAGGGGAACACTGAAGCTTTCTTT. The chain combines TRBV28 with TRBJ1-1, with D perhaps TRBD1 (5 bases). The V gene's germline CDR1 is MDHEN and CDR2 SYDVKM. Deletions cut 6 bases from V and 1 base from J, with 9 bases between. The CDR3 has 13 amino acids.

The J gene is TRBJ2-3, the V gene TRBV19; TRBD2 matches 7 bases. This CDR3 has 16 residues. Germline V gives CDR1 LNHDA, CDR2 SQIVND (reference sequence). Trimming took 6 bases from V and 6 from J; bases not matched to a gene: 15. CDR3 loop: CASSIPNLGGSDTQYF. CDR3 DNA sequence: TGTGCCAGTAGCATCCCCAATCTGGGCGGGAGTGATACGCAGTATTTT.

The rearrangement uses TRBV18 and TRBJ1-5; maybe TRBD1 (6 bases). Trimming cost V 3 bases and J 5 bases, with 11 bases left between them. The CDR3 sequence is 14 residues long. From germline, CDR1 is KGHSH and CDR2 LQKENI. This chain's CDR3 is CASSPLGADQPQHF. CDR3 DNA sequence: TGTGCCAGCTCACCGCTGGGGGCGGATCAGCCCCAGCATTTT.

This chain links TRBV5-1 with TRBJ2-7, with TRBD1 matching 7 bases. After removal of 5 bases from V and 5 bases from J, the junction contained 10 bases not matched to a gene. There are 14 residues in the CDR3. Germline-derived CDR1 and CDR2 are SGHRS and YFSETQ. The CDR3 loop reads CASRSGGLENEQYF. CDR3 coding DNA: TGCGCCAGCAGATCAGGGGGTTTGGAGAACGAGCAGTACTTC.

CDR3: CASSTDRDNPHTF. The CDR3 nucleotides read TGTGCCAGTAGTACAGACCGGGACAATCCTCACACCTTC. V gene TRBV19 combines with J gene TRBJ1-2, with TRBD1 as a possible D gene (6 bases). The CDR3 loop spans 13 amino acids. Germline V lookup: CDR1 LNHDA, CDR2 SQIVND (reference sequence). The germline V and J ends were trimmed by 4 bases and 12 bases, with 18 bases remaining between them.

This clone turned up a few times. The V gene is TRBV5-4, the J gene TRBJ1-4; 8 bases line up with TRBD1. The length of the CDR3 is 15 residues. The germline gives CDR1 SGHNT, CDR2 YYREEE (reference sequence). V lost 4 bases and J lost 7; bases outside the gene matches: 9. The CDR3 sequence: CASSQGQGQGEKLFF. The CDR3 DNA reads TGTGCCAGCAGCCAAGGACAGGGCCAAGGTGAAAAACTGTTTTTT.